One TCR beta chain is described in this entry. The target of this receptor is not known. This sample was taken from a study of cytomegalovirus exposure and HLA in healthy donors (dated by TCRdb to the late 2010s). Concerning the study at large: An earlier analysis of a few hundred of the donors reported over 250 Gb of sequence data and 117 million unique TCR beta sequences obtained from around 170 million T cells. Every repertoire in the discovery cohort had been generated on one and the same sequencing platform. Roughly five DR-DQ haplotypes were handled as single units for association and clustering because linkage in the cohort was strong. Donor age, sex, ethnicity and CMV serostatus were collected together with the repertoire data. Typing coverage varied by locus: about 620-640 donors for A, B, C, DRB1 and DQB1; about 520 for DQA1; approximately 610 for DPA1; more than 450 for DPB1. A separate validation cohort of roughly 130 different subjects was used in addition to the roughly 620-subject first cohort. To predict cytomegalovirus infection status, the study brought together high-throughput TCR immunosequencing, statistical association of individual TCRs with disease status, and machine learning. Rather than drawing on any new phenotypic data, the later analysis identified candidate immune exposures from TCR beta sequences and the way those sequences occurred across donors. Genome-wide SNP genotypes for about 65% of the roughly 670 donors were used in a later genetic analysis, which treated that subset as a discovery cohort. Roughly 300 gigabases of sequencing data and 70 million to 95 million unique TCR sequences made up an early release that covered fewer than 650 HLA-typed donors. A later analysis re-analyzed previously published TCR beta repertoires from about 730 donors and added high-resolution HLA genotyping to study TCR occurrence patterns. An earlier analysis of approximately 640 of the donors applied high-throughput TCR beta sequencing to assess whether each TCR beta V gene segment acted as functional or pseudogenic. The study was designed to test whether signatures of past pathogen exposure could be identified by cataloging public T cell receptors. Among about 410 genotyped donors of the cohort, an average of about 220,000 unique TCR beta nucleotide sequences was sequenced per donor, of which about 19% were non-productive. Class I and class II HLA loci were covered by the typing at four-digit resolution. Of the 398 genotyped donors, 65% to 90% fell in the genetic ancestry cluster associated with self-reported Caucasian donors. The study profiled the T cell repertoires of approximately 700 subjects by immunosequencing and related them to cytomegalovirus serostatus. Here is what the overall study found, with its caveats: Compared with equally common non-associated chains, HLA-associated TCR beta chains in a later analysis were more clonally expanded and had lower generation probabilities. The presence/absence analyses assumed that sequencing depth was roughly uniform across donors, and that assumption may not be true. In vitro tests confirmed that three of the cytomegalovirus-associated TCR beta chains recognize cytomegalovirus antigens. When HLA alleles, especially DR and DQ, strongly co-occurred, attributing TCR associations to individual alleles was difficult. In an earlier analysis of approximately 590 of the donors, most TCR beta V segments were observed in productive rearrangements about 87% or about 30% of the time, broadly matching IMGT annotations. A later analysis found that TCR association rates varied across HLA loci, with DRB1 alleles showing the most associated TCRs and HLA-C alleles the fewest. In the study, 150 to 200 TCR beta chains were listed as associated with cytomegalovirus. A further reported finding was that TCR beta sequences accurately predicted the HLA-A and HLA-B alleles for most subjects in the first cohort. In a later genetic analysis, a missense DCLRE1C variant was associated with V-gene and J-gene trimming of TCR beta chains, and the association was replicated in an independent cohort. According to a later analysis, parvovirus B19, influenza, CMV and Epstein-Barr virus appeared linked to several top co-occurrence clusters. The only immune exposure information available for the cohort was CMV serostatus. In this cohort, only TCR beta chains were sequenced, and detectable features were limited by the absence of alpha or paired-chain data. Because HLA typing was unavailable for some donors at each locus, only the typed subset was used in association tests. Specific HLA alleles were associated with more than 15,000 TCR beta sequences at a false discovery rate of 0.05 in a later analysis. A later analysis found that most CMV-associated TCR beta chains appeared HLA-restricted, with HLA associations seemingly driven largely by CMV exposure. Some IMGT-functional V segments, including TRBV6-2 and TRBV6-3, could not be told apart with the 87-base-pair reads, so those segments were excluded. The earlier analysis of some 540 of the donors excluded 15 to 20 rarely observed V segments, including chromosome 9 orphons, because counts were too low. Across donors, most TCR sequences were observed very rarely, whereas some public TCRs were present in many individuals. Correlated functional status among segregating V segments might be attributable to linkage disequilibrium, but an unknown experimental factor could not be ruled out. A later genetic analysis reported fewer N-insertions in productive TCRs among donors in an Asian-associated ancestry cluster than the roughly 700-donor mean. The classifier was reported to diagnose cytomegalovirus status with high specificity and sensitivity in both the original and validation cohorts. A group of highly shared sequence variants was considered likely to be a technical artifact of the sequencing pipeline. According to the authors, the approach could potentially be generalized to other disease states and immunological phenotypes.

Looking up the germline V gene yields CDR1 SNHLY and CDR2 FYNNEI. After removal of 8 bases from V and 4 bases from J, the junction retains 4 bases not matched to a gene. The CDR3 has 13 amino acids, counting the end cysteine and phenylalanine. Of all the DNA, just the CDR3 is kept, 39 bases in frame from base 1. Libraries were constructed by the immunoSEQ multiplex PCR assay. For the multiplex PCR, a mixture combining 60 forward primers for TCR Vbeta segments and 13 reverse primers for TCR Jbeta segments was used. A multiplex PCR assay on genomic DNA amplified the CDR3 region of rearranged TCR beta genes. On the Illumina HiSeq System, the amplified TCR beta libraries were sequenced as 87-base-pair reads. The original methods were these. A later analysis tallied 80 million to 95 million unique TCR beta chains across the 666 repertoires, and some 12 million of those chains were shared by two or more donors. Raw reads were error-corrected and collapsed into unique sequences by a nearest-neighbor algorithm in which closely related sequences were merged to remove PCR and sequencing errors. CDR3 sequences were aligned to IMGT reference sequences to assign V, D and J gene segments. For a sequence to be retained, a match of at least six nucleotides to both a V gene segment and a J gene segment was required. Rearrangements were called productive when the CDR3 lacked stop codons and stayed in frame with V and J; all others were non-productive. CDR3 was defined by IMGT convention, running from the second conserved V-encoded cysteine to the conserved J-encoded phenylalanine. The earlier analysis of around 640 of the donors excluded sequences that lacked an unambiguous match to a single V gene segment. An earlier analysis of 450 to 650 of the donors called V segments functional above 56.7% productive rearrangements and segregating when the between-donor standard deviation exceeded 5%. A statistical classification framework was built to diagnose cytomegalovirus status from the catalog of TCR beta chain sequences. In a later analysis, V and J genes were assigned by comparing TCR nucleotide sequences against IMGT/GENE-DB human TR gene sequences. In a later analysis, CDR3 sequences and most-parsimonious VDJ recombination scenarios were assigned using the TCRdist pipeline. In a later analysis, each TCR beta chain was defined by its CDR3 amino acid sequence together with its V-gene family, and reads lacking a unique V-gene family were excluded. A later analysis removed 550 to 650 highly shared, low-generation-probability nucleotide sequences to deal with suspected cross-contamination and a sequencing artifact. In a later analysis, a clonal expansion index for each public chain was calculated from normalized within-repertoire ranks of inferred template counts. Generation probabilities in a later analysis came from a VDJ recombination model fitted to out-of-frame rearrangements, and those results were checked against IGoR. In a later analysis, TCR-TCR, TCR-HLA and TCR-CMV co-occurrence was scored with hypergeometric tests, and a repertoire-size bias correction was applied to TCR pairs. A later analysis estimated false discovery rates by permuting HLA or CMV assignments 20 times. A later analysis grouped co-occurring TCRs with DBSCAN, adding TCRdist sequence similarity when clustering within HLA-allele-positive subsets. Co-occurrence clustering excluded repertoires with fewer than 30,000 or more than 120,000 public chains, plus five with anomalous nucleotide sharing. TCRdb stores this immuneACCESS table with in-frame sequences only. Part of the clones is absent; in the studies checked, under half of the shortfall reflects unresolved V genes, and no reason is known for the rest. That table is the source of V, J and clone size, and D and trimming were worked out from the DNA. The sample has 130,000 or so clones on record. In total, the top ten clones hold approximately 1.7% of the sample.

The cohort was made up of roughly 670 healthy bone marrow donors. Cohort members were all nominally healthy when sampled, although unrecorded immune exposures were likely present. The donor was CMV seronegative and belonged to the group of several hundred seronegative cohort members. A peripheral blood sample was collected from each donor, and TCR beta sequencing was performed on peripheral blood mononuclear cells. The Qiagen DNeasy Blood Extraction Kit was used to extract genomic DNA from the blood cell samples. Sequencing used PBMCs. The chain is encoded by TRBV2 joined to TRBJ1-2, with 10 bases matching TRBD1. The receptor comes from a man in his late teens or twenties in good health and CMV-seronegative. The DNA sequence is TGTGCCAGCGCCGGGACAGGGGCCTATGGCTACACCTTC. Its protein reads: CASAGTGAYGYTF.